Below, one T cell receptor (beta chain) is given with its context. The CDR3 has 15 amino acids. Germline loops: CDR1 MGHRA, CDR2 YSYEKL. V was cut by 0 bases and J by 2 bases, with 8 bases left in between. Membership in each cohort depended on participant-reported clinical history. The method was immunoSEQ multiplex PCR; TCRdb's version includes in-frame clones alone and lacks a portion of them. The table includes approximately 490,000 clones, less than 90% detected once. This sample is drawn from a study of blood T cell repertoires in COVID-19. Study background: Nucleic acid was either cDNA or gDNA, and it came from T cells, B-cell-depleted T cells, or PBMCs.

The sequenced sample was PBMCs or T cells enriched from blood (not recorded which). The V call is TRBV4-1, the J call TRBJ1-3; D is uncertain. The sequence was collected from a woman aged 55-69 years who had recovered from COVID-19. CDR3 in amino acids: CASSQELGTGNTIYF. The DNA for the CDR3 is TGCGCCAGCAGCCAAGAACTAGGGACTGGAAACACCATATATTTT.